The clone carrying this T cell receptor (beta chain) was seen only once. The data are from a study of control samples from healthy donors and cancer patients. This CDR3 is 14 amino acids long. CDR1 is LGHDT, CDR2 YNNKEL, per germline (reference sequence). The ends were cut back, 2 bases at V and 0 bases at J, with 5 bases in the middle. Data came from immunoSEQ multiplex PCR; TCRdb stores just in-frame clones and leaves some out. The data contain about 140,000 clones, about 89% of them singletons. What was sequenced was blood. The chain couples TRBV3-1 (or the pseudogene TRBV3-2) to TRBJ1-3, with D unclear. The receptor was derived from a man younger than 30 in good health. CDR3 DNA: TGTGCCAGCAGCCAACTAAGCTCTGGAAACACCATATATTTT. Translation gives CASSQLSSGNTIYF.